The 9 T cell receptor beta chains in this list originate from one sample, sequenced in a study of Ad26.COV2.S vaccination and SARS-CoV-2 variants. Clones were sequenced by immunoSEQ multiplex PCR, and TCRdb holds only the in-frame ones, with some missing. This sample has roughly 100,000 clones, with 80% found just once. Sequenced material: peripheral blood, taken after recovery from COVID-19. All receptors derive from a human donor who had recovered from COVID-19.

This chain uses TRBV3-1 (or the pseudogene TRBV3-2) with TRBJ2-1; D not resolved. Trimming stripped 6 bases from V and 0 bases from J, with 9 bases between. The CDR3 spans 14 residues. Germline CDR1 LGHDT, CDR2 YNNKEL (reference sequence). Written as DNA, the CDR3 is TGTGCCAGCAGACGGAGAAGCTCCTACAATGAGCAGTTCTTC. Residues: CASRRRSSYNEQFF.

Turning to this clone: An end of the junction differs from the germline gene, which may be a read error. V usage is TRBV9 and J usage is TRBJ2-1; 8 positions agree with TRBD1. The germline gives CDR1 SGDLS, CDR2 YYNGEE. This CDR3 has 14 amino acids. The CDR3 loop is CASSGQGSYNEQFF. CDR3 DNA: TGTGCCAGTAGCGGACAGGGATCCTACAATGAGCAGTTCTTC.

The chain couples TRBV6-4 to TRBJ2-1, with 10 nucleotides matching TRBD2. This CDR3 contains 16 residues. Germline V lookup: CDR1 MRHNA, CDR2 SNTAGT. V lost 5 bases, J lost 4 bases, and 8 bases stayed unmatched. The CDR3, as DNA: TGTGCCAGCAGTCGGACAATAGCGGGGGGTTACAATGAGCAGTTCTTC. It specifies CASSRTIAGGYNEQFF.

The sample holds a few counts of this clone. The CDR3 protein is CASSFGRGDYGYTF. In nucleotides, the CDR3 is TGTGCCAGCAGCTTTGGCAGGGGAGACTATGGCTACACCTTC. V gene TRBV5-4 combines with J gene TRBJ1-2, with a possible D match to TRBD1 (6 bases). CDR1 is SGHNT and CDR2 is YYREEE in the germline V gene (reference sequence). V lost 2 bases to trimming and J lost 3 bases, with 11 bases between them. This CDR3 has 14 residues.

The chain recombines TRBV7-9 with TRBJ1-1; D not resolved. The CDR3 extends over 13 amino acids. Germline lookup yields CDR1 SEHNR and CDR2 FQNEAQ (reference sequence). V gave up 5 bases and J gave up 3 bases, with 10 bases separating them. The DNA for the CDR3 is TGTGCCAGCAGCCTTATAAGGGACACTGAAGCTTTCTTT. This codes for CASSLIRDTEAFF.

This rearrangement joins TRBV13 to TRBJ1-1; TRBD1 might be the D (5 bases). The CDR3 has 13 residues. Trimming stripped 5 bases from V and 4 bases from J, with 11 bases between. The germline V gene has CDR1 PRHDT and CDR2 FYEKMQ (reference sequence). The CDR3 region is CASSLAGGTEAFF. CDR3 nucleotide sequence: TGTGCCAGCAGCCTAGCGGGGGGCACTGAAGCTTTCTTT.

The chain has TRBV28 and TRBJ1-5; a weak D match, TRBD1 (6 bases). V was clipped by 3 bases and J by 3 bases, with 21 bases between them. CDR3 size: 18 residues. Germline V lookup: CDR1 MDHEN, CDR2 SYDVKM. The CDR3 region has the DNA TGTGCCAGCAGTTTGGGGGGTCCCGTGACAGGATACAATCAGCCCCAGCATTTT. It specifies CASSLGGPVTGYNQPQHF. Filled out from reference TRBV28 and TRBJ1-5, the complete variable domain reads DVKVTQSSRYLVKRTGEKVFLECVQDMDHENMFWYRQDPGLGLRLIYFSYDVKMKEKGDIPEGYSVSREKKERFSLILESASTNQTSMYLCASSLGGPVTGYNQPQHFGDGTRLSIL.

The rearrangement joins TRBV27 to TRBJ2-3, with D perhaps matching TRBD2 (6 bases). V was trimmed by 4 bases and J by 6 bases, leaving 14 bases between them. CDR1 is MNHEY, CDR2 SMNVEV, per germline (reference sequence). This CDR3 contains 14 residues. The CDR3 nucleotides read TGTGCCAGCAGTTCAGCTAGCGCTTCGGATACGCAGTATTTT. Amino acids: CASSSASASDTQYF.

The V call is TRBV5-1, the J call TRBJ1-2; no reliable D call. The germline gives CDR1 SGHRS, CDR2 YFSETQ. Trimming stripped 6 bases from V and 7 bases from J, with 16 bases between. The CDR3 consists of 13 residues. In DNA form, the CDR3 reads TGCGCCAGCACAGAGTTGGGGAGGTTTGGCTACACCTTC. Encoded protein: CASTELGRFGYTF.